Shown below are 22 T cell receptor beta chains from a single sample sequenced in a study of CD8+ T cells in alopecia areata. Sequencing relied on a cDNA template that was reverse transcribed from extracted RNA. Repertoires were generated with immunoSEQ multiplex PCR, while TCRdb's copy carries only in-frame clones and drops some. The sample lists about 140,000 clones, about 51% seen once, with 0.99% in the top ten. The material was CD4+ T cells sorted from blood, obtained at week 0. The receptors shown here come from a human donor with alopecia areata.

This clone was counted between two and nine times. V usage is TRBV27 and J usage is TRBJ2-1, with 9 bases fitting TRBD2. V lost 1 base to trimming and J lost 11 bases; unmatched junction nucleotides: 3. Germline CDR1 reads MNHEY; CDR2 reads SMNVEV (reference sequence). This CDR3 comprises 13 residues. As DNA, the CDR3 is TGTGCCAGCAGTTTATTGCGGGAGGGACAGCAGTTCTTC. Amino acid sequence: CASSLLREGQQFF.

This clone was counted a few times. CDR3 nucleotides: TGTGCCTGGAGTAACCCTTGGACAGGGGAGACCGGGGAGCTGTTTTTT. Amino acids: CAWSNPWTGETGELFF. The chain is built from TRBV30 and TRBJ2-2, with TRBD1 identical over 9 bases. The CDR3 is 16 amino acids. The germline gives CDR1 GTSNPN, CDR2 SVGIG (reference sequence). V lost 2 bases, J lost 5 bases, and 9 bases stayed unmatched.

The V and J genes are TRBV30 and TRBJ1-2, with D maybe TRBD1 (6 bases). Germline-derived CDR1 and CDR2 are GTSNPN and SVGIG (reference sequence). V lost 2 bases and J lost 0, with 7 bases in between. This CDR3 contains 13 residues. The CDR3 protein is CAWSNRANYGYTF. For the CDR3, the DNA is TGTGCCTGGAGTAACAGGGCTAACTATGGCTACACCTTC.

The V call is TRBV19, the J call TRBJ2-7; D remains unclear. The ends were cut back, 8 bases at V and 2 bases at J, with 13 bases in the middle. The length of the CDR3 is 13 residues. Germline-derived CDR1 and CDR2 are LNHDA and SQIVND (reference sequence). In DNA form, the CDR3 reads TGTGCCAGTGGACCGCAGGTAACCTACGAGCAGTACTTC. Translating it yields CASGPQVTYEQYF. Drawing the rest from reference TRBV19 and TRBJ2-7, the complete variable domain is DGGITQSPKYLFRKEGQNVTLSCEQNLNHDAMYWYRQDPGQGLRLIYYSQIVNDFQKGDIAEGYSVSREKKESFPLTVTSAQKNPTAFYLCASGPQVTYEQYFGPGTRLTVT.

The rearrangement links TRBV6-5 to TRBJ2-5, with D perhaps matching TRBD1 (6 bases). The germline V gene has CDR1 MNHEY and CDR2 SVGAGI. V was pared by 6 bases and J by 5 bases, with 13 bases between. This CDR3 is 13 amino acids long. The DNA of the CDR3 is TGTGCCAGCAGCTTAACAGGGCGGGAGACCCAGTACTTC. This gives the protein CASSLTGRETQYF.

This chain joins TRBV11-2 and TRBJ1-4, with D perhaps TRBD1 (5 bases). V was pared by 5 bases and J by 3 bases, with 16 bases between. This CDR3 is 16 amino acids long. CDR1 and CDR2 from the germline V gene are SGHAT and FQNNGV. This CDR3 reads CASSVGDRGANEKLFF. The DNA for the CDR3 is TGTGCCAGCAGCGTAGGAGACAGAGGAGCTAATGAAAAACTGTTTTTT.

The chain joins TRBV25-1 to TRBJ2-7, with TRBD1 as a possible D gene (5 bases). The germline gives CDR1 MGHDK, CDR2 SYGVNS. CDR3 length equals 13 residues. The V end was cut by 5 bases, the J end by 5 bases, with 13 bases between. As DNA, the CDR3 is TGTGCCAGCAGTATTGGGGCGCTGGACGAGCAGTACTTC. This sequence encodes CASSIGALDEQYF.

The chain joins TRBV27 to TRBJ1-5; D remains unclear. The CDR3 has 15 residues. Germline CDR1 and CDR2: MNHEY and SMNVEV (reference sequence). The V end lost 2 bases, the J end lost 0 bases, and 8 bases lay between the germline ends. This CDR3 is CASSLRPDSNQPQHF. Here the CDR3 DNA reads TGTGCCAGCAGTTTAAGGCCGGATAGCAATCAGCCCCAGCATTTT.

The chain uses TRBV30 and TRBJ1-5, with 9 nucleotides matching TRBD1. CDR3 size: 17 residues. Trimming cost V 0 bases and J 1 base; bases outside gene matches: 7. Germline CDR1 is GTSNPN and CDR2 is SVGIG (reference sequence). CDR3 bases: TGTGCCTGGAGTGTAAGGGACAGGGATACGAGCAATCAGCCCCAGCATTTT. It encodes CAWSVRDRDTSNQPQHF. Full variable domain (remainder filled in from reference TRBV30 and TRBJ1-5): SQTIHQWPATLVQPVGSPLSLECTVEGTSNPNLYWYRQAAGRGLQLLFYSVGIGQISSEVPQNLSASRPQDRQFILSSKKLLLSDSGFYLCAWSVRDRDTSNQPQHFGDGTRLSIL.

The CDR3 region is CATTAVNEQFF. The CDR3 region has the DNA TGTGCCACCACCGCCGTCAATGAGCAGTTCTTC. The chain combines TRBV7-9 with TRBJ2-1; D not resolved. The CDR3 has 11 residues. V was trimmed by 10 bases and J by 6 bases, leaving 10 bases between them. Germline V gene lookup returns CDR1 SEHNR and CDR2 FQNEAQ (reference sequence).

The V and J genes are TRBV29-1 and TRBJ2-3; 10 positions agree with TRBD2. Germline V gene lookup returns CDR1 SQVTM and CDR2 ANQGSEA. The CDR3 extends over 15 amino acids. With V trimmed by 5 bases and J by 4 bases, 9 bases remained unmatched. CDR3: CSVSGWTSGSDTQYF. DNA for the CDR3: TGCAGCGTTTCGGGGTGGACTAGCGGCTCAGATACGCAGTATTTT.

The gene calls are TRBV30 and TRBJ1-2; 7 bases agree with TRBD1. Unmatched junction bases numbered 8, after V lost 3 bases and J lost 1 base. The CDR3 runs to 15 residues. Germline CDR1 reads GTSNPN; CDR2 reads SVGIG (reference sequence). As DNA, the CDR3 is TGTGCCTGGAGCCTTAGGACAGGCAGTAACTATGGCTACACCTTC. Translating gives CAWSLRTGSNYGYTF.

The CDR3 nucleotides are TGTGCCTGGAGTGCCTGGACTAGCAACCCGTACAATGAGCAGTTCTTC. This gives the protein CAWSAWTSNPYNEQFF. The chain recombines TRBV30 with TRBJ2-1, with 8 bases identical to TRBD2. Trimming cost V 1 base and J 4 bases; bases outside gene matches: 9. Germline V gives CDR1 GTSNPN, CDR2 SVGIG (reference sequence). This CDR3 comprises 16 residues.

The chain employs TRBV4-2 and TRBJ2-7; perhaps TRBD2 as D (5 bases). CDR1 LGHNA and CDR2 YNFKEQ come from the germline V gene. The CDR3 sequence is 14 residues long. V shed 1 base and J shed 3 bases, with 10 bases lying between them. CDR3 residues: CASSQVAPSYEQYF. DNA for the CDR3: TGTGCCAGCAGCCAAGTAGCGCCGAGCTACGAGCAGTACTTC.

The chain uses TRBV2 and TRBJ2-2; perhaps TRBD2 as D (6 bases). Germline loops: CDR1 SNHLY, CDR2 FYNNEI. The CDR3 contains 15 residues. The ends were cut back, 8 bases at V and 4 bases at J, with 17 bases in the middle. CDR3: CASGSGTGVTGELFF. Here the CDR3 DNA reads TGTGCCAGCGGGTCCGGGACGGGAGTCACCGGGGAGCTGTTTTTT.

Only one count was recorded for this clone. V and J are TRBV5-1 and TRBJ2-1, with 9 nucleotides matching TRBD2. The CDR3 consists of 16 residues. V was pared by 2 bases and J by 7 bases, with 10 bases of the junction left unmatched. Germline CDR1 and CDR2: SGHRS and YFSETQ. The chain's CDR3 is CASSFGTAGGINEQFF. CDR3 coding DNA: TGCGCCAGCAGCTTCGGTACAGCGGGAGGTATTAATGAGCAGTTCTTC.

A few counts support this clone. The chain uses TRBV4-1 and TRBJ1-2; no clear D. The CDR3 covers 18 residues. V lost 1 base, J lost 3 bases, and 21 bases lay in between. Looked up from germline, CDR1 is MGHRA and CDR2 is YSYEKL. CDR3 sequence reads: CASSQAASAVLQDYGYTF. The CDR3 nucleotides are TGCGCCAGCAGCCAAGCGGCATCAGCGGTCTTGCAGGACTATGGCTACACCTTC.

CDR3 DNA sequence: TGCGCCAGCAGCTTGTTGGGGGACTCTGGCTACACCTTC. Protein: CASSLLGDSGYTF. The rearrangement uses TRBV5-1 and TRBJ1-2; maybe TRBD1 (5 bases). V gave up 1 base and J gave up 7 bases, with 11 bases separating them. CDR1 is SGHRS and CDR2 is YFSETQ in the germline V gene. The CDR3 length is 13 residues.

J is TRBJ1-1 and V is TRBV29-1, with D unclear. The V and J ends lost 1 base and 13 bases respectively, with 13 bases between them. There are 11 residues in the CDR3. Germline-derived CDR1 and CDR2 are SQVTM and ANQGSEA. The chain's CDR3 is CSVEVPGLVFF. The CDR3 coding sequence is TGCAGCGTTGAAGTTCCGGGGTTAGTTTTCTTT.

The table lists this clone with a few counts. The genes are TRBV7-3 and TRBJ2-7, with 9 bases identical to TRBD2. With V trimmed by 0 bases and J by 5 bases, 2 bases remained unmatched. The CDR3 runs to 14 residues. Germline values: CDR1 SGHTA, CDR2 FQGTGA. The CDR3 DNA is TGTGCCAGCAGCTTAACGGGACTAGCCCACGAGCAGTACTTC. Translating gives CASSLTGLAHEQYF.

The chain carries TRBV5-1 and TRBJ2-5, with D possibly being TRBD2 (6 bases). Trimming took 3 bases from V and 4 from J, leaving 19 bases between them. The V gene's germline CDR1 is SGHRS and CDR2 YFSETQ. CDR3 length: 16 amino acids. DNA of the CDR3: TGCGCCAGCAGCTCCGGAAGTGGCGGGAATGGAGAGACCCAGTACTTC. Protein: CASSSGSGGNGETQYF.

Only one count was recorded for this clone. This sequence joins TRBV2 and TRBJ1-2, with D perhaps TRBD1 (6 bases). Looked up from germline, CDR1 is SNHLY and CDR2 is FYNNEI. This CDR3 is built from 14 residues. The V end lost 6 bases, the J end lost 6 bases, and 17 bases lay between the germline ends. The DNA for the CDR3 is TGTGCCAGCAGGAATTACAGGGTCAAGGATGGCTACACCTTC. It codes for CASRNYRVKDGYTF. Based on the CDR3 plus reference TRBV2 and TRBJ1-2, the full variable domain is EPEVTQTPSHQVTQMGQEVILRCVPISNHLYFYWYRQILGQKVEFLVSFYNNEISEKSEIFDDQFSVERPDGSNFTLKIRSTKLEDSAMYFCASRNYRVKDGYTFGSGTRLTVV.